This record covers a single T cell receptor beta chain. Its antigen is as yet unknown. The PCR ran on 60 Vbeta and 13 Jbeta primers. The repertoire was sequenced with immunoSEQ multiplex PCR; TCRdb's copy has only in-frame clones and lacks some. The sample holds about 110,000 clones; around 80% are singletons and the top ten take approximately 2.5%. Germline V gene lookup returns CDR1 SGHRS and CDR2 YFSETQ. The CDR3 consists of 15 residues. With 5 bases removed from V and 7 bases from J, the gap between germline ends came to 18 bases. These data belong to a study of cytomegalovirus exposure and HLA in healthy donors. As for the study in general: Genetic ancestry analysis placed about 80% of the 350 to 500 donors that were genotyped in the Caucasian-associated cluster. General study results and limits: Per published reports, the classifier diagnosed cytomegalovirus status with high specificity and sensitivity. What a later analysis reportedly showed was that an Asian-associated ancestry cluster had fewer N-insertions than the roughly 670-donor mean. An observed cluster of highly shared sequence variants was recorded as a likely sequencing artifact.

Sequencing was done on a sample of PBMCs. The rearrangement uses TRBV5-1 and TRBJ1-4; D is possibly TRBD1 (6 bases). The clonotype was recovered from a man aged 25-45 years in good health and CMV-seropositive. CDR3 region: CASRPQGGRGEKLFF. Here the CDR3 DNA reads TGCGCCAGCAGACCACAGGGAGGGCGGGGTGAAAAACTGTTTTTT.